This T cell receptor beta chain was recorded in a study of blood T cell repertoires in COVID-19. Study in general: Sites across the United States, Italy and Spain contributed samples from acute and convalescent COVID-19. Nucleic acid was either cDNA or gDNA, and it came from T cells, B-cell-depleted T cells, or PBMCs.

Germline V gives CDR1 MNHEY, CDR2 SVGAGI. J was trimmed by 7 bases and V by 6 bases; bases with no gene match: 10. CDR3 length equals 15 residues. Original processing notes: Reference gene primer amplification gave nucleated cell count estimates. Assay used: immunoSEQ multiplex PCR; TCRdb lists only in-frame clones, some missing. V, J and clone size are taken as reported in that table, and D and trimming were inferred from the DNA itself. In the table there are about 190,000 clones, 90% of which are singletons. The sample comprised peripheral blood. The clonotype originates from a man aged 50 to 60 with acute or convalescent COVID-19. The rearrangement uses TRBV6-5 and TRBJ2-1; 9 bases are a match to TRBD2. In nucleotides, the CDR3 is TGTGCCAGCAGCCTCGGGACTAGCAGAGTGAATGAGCAGTTCTTC. It is translated as CASSLGTSRVNEQFF.